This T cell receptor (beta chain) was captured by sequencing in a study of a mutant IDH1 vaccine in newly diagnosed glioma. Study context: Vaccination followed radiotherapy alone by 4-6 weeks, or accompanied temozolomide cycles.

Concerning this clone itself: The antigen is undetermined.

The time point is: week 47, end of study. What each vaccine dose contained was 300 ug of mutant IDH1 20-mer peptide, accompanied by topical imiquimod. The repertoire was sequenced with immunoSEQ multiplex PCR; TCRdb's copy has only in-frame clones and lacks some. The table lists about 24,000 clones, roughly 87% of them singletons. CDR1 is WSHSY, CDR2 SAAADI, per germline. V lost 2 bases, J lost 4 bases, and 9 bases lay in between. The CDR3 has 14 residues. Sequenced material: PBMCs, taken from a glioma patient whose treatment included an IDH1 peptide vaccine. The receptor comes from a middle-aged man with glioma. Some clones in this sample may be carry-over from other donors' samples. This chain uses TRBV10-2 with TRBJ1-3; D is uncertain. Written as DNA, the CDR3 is TGCGCCAGCAGTGAGGCAGTCCTCGGAAACACCATATATTTT. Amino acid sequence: CASSEAVLGNTIYF.